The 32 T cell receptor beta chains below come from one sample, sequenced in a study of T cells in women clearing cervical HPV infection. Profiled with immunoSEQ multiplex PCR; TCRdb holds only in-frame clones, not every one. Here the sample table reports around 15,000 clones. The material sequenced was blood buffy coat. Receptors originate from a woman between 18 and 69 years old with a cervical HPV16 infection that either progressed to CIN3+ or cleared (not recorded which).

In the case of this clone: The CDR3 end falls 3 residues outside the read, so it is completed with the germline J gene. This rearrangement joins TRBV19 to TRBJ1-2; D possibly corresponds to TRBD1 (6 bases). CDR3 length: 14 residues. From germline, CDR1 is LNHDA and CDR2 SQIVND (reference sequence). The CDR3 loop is CASSMGHAGQGYTF. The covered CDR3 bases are TGTGCCAGTAGTATGGGGCATGCGGGACAAGGC.

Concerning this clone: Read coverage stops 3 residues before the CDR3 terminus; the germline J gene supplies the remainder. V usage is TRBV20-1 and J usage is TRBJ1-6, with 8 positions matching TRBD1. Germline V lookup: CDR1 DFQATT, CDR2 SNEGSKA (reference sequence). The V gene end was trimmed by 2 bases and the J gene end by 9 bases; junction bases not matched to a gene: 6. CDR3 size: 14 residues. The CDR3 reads CSARSRTGLSPLHF. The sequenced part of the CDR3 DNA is TGCAGTGCTAGATCGCGGACAGGGCTTTCACCC.

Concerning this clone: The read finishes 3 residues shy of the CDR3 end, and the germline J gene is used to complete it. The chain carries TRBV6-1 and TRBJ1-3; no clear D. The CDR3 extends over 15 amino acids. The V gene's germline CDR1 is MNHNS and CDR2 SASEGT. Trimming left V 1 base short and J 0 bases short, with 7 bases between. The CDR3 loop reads CASSEVPSSGNTIYF. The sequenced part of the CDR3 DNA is TGTGCCAGCAGTGAAGTCCCCAGCTCTGGAAACACC.

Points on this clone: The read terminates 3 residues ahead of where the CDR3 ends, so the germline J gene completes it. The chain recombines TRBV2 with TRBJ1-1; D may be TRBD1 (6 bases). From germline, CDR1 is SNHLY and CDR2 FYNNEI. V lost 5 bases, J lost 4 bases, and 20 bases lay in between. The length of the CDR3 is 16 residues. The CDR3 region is CASSQSSRGGSTEAFF. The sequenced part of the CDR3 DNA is TGTGCCAGCAGTCAGTCCTCCAGGGGAGGGAGCACTGAA.

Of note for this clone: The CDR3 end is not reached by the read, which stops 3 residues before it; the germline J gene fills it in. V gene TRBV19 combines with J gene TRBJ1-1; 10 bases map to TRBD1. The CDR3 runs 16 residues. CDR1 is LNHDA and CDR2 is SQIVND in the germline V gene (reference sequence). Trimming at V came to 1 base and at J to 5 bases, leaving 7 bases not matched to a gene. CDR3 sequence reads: CASSIVQTGGWTEAFF. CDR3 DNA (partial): TGTGCCAGTAGTATAGTTCAGACAGGGGGCTGGACTGAA.

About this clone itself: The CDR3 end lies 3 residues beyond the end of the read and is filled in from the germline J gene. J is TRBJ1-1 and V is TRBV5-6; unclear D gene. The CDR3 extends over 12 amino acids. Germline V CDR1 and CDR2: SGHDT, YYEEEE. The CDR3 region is CASSLLLSPAFF. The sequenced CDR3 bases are TGTGCCAGCAGCTTGTTGCTATCTCCA.

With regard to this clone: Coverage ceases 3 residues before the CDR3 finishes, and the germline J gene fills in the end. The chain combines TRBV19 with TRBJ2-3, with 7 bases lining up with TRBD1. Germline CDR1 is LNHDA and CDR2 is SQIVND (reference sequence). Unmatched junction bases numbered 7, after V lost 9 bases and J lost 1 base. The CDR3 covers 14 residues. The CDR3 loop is CASALDRGTDTQYF. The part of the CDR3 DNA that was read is TGTGCCAGCGCTCTTGACAGGGGCACAGATACG. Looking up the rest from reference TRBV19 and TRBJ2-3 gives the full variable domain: DGGITQSPKYLFRKEGQNVTLSCEQNLNHDAMYWYRQDPGQGLRLIYYSQIVNDFQKGDIAEGYSVSREKKESFPLTVTSAQKNPTAFYLCASALDRGTDTQYFGPGTRLTVL.

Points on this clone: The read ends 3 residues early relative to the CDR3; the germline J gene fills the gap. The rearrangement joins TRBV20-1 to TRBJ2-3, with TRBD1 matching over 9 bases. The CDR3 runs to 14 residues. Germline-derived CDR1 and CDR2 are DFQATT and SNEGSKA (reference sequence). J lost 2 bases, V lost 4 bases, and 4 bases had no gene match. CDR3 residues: CSATGQGYTDTQYF. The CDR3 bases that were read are TGCAGTGCTACGGGACAGGGCTACACAGATACG.

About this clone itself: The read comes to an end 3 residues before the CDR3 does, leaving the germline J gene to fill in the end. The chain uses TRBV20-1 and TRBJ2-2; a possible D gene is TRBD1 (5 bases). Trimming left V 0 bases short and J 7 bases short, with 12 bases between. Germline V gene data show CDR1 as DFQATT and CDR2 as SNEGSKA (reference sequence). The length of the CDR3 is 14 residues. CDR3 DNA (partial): TGCAGTGCTAGAGAAAGGGGCGCGAACGGGGAG. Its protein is CSARERGANGE. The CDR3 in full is CSARERGANGELFF.

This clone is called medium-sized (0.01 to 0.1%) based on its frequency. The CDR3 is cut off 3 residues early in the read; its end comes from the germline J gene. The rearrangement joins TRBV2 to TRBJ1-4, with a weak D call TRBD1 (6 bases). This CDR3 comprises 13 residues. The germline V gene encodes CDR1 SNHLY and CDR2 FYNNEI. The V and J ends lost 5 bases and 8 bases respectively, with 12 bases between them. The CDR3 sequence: CASSLFGQEKLFF. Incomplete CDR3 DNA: TGTGCCAGCAGTTTATTCGGACAGGAAAAA.

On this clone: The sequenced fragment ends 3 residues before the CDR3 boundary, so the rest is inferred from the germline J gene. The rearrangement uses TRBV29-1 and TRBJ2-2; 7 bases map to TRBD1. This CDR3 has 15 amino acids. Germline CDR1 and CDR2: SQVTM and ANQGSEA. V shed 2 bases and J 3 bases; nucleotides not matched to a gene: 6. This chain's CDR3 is CSVELGTAYTGELFF. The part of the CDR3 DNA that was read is TGCAGCGTTGAATTAGGGACAGCTTACACCGGGGAG.

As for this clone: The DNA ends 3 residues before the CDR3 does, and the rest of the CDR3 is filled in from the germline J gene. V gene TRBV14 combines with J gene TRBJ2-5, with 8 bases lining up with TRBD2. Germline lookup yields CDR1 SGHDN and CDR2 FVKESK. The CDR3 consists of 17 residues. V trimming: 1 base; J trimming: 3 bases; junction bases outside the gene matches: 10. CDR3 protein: CASSQVQLAVTKETQYF. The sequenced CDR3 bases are TGTGCCAGCAGCCAAGTTCAACTAGCGGTAACAAAAGAGACC.

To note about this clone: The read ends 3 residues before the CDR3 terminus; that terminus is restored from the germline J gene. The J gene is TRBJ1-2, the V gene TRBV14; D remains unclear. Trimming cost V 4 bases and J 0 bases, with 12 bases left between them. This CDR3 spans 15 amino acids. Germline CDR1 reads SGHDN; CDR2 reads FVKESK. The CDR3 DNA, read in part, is TGTGCCAGCAGCCGGCAACCGCCCCCTAACTATGGC. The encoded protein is CASSRQPPPNYG. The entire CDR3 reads CASSRQPPPNYGYTF. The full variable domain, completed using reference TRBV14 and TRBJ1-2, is EAGVTQFPSHSVIEKGQTVTLRCDPISGHDNLYWYRRVMGKEIKFLLHFVKESKQDESGMPNNRFLAERTGGTYSTLKVQPAELEDSGVYFCASSRQPPPNYGYTFGSGTRLTVV.

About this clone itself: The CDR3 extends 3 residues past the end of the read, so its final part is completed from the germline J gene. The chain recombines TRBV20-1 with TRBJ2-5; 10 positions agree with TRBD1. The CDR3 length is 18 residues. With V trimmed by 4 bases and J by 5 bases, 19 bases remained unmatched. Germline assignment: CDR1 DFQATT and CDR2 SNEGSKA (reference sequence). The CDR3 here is CSAIRTGTGDLGGETQYF. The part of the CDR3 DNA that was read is TGCAGTGCTATACGTACCGGGACAGGGGACTTGGGCGGGGAGACC.

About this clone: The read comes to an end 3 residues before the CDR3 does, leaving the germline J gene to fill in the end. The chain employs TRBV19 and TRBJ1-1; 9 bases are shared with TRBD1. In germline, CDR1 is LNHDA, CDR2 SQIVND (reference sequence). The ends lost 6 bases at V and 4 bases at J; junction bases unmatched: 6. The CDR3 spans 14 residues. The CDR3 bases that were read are TGTGCCAGTAGCCGACAGGGGGTTGGCACTGAA. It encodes CASSRQGVGTE. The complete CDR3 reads CASSRQGVGTEAFF.

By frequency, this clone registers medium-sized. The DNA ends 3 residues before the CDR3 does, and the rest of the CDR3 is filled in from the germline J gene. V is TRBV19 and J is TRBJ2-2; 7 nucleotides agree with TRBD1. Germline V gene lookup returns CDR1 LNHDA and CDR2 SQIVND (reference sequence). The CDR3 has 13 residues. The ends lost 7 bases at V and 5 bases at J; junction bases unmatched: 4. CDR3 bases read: TGTGCCAGTAATCCAGGGGGAACCGGGGAG. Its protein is CASNPGGTGE. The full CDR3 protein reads CASNPGGTGELFF.

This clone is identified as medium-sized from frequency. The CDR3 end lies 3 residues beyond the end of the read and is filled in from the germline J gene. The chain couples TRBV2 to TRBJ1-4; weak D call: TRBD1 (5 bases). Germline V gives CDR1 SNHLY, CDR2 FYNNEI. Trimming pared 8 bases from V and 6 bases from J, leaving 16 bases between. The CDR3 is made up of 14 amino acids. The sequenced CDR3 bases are TGTGCCAGCTTTTCCAGGGCATCTGATGAAAAA. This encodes CASFSRASDEK. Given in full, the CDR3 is CASFSRASDEKLFF.

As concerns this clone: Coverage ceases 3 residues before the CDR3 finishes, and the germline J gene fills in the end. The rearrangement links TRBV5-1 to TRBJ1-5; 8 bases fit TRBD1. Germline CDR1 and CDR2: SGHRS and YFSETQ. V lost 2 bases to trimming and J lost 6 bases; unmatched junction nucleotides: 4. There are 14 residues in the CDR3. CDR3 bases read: TGCGCCAGCAGCTTCGCAACAGGGGGTCAGCCC. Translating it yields CASSFATGGQP. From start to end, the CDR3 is CASSFATGGQPQHF.

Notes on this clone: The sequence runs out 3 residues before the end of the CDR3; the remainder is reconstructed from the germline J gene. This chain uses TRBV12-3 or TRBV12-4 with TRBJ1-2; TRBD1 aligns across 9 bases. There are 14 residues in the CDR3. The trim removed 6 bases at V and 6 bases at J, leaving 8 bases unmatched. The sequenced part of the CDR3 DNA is TGTGCCAGCAGAGCGGACAGGGGAGTGCATGGC. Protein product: CASRADRGVHG. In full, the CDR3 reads CASRADRGVHGYTF.

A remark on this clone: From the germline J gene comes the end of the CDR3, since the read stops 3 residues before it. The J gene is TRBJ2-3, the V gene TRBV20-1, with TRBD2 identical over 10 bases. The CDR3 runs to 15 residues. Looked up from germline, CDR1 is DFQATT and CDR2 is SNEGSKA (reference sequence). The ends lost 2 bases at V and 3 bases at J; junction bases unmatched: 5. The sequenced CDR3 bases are TGCAGTGCTAGACTAGCGGGAGTATCGACAGATACG. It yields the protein CSARLAGVSTDT. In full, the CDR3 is CSARLAGVSTDTQYF.

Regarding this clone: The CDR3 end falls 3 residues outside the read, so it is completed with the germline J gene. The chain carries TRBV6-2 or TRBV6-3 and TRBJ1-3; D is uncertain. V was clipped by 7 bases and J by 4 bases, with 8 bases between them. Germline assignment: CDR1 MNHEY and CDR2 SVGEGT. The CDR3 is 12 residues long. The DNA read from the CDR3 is TGTGCCAGCACAGGAGCCGGAAACACC. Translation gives CASTGAGNT. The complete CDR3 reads CASTGAGNTIYF.

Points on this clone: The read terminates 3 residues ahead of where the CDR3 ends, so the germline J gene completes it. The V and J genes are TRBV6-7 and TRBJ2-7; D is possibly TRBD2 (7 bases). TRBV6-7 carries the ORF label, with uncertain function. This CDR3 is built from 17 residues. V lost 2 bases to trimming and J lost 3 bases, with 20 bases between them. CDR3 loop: CASSYVIGGGNLYEQYF. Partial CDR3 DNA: TGTGCCAGCAGTTACGTAATAGGGGGGGGGAACCTCTACGAG.

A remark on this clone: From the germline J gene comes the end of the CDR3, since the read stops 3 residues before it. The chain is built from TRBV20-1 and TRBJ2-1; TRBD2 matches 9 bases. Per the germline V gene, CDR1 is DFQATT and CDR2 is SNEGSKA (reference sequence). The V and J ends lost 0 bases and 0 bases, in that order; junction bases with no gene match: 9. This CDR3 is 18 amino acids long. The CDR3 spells CSARDDLAGKSSYNEQFF. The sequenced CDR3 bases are TGCAGTGCTAGAGATGATCTAGCGGGGAAAAGCTCCTACAATGAG.

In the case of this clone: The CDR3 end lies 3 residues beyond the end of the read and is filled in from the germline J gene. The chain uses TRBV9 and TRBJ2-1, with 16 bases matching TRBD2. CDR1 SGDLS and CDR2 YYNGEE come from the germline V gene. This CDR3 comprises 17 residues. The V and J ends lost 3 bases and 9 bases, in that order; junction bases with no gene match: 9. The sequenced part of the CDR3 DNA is TGTGCCAGCAGCGCCGGGACTAGCGGGGGGGTATTGTTTGAG. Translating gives CASSAGTSGGVLFE. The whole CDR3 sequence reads CASSAGTSGGVLFEQFF.

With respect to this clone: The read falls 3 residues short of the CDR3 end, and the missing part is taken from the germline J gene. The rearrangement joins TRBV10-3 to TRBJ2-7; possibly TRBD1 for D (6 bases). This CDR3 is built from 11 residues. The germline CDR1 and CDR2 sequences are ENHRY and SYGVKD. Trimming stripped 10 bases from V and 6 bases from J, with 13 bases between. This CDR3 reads CATGQSPEQYF. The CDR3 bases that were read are TGTGCCACCGGACAGTCCCCCGAG.

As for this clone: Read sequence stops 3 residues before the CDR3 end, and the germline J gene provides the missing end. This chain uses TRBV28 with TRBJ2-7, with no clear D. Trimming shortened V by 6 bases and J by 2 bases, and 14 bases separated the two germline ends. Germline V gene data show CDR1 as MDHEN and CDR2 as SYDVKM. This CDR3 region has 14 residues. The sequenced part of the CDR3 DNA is TGTGCCAGCAGAACCTCAGTGTACCCCTACGAG. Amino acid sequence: CASRTSVYPYE. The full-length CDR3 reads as CASRTSVYPYEQYF. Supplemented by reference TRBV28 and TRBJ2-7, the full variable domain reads DVKVTQSSRYLVKRTGEKVFLECVQDMDHENMFWYRQDPGLGLRLIYFSYDVKMKEKGDIPEGYSVSREKKERFSLILESASTNQTSMYLCASRTSVYPYEQYFGPGTRLTVT.

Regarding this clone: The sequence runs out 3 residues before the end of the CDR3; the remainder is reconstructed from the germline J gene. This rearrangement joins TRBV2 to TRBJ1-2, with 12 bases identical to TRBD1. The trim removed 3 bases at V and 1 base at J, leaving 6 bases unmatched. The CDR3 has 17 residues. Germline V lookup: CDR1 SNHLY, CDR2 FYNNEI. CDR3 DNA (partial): TGTGCCAGCAGTGACCCGGGACAGGGGGCGCGTAACTATGGC. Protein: CASSDPGQGARNYG. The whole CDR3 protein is CASSDPGQGARNYGYTF.

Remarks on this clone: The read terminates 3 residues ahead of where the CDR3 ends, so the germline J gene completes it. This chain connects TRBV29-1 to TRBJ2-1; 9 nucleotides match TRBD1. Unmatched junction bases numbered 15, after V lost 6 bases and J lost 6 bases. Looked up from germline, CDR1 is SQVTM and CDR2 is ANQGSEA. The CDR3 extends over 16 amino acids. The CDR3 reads CSVGKVEGQGGNEQFF. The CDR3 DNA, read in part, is TGCAGCGTCGGGAAGGTAGAGGGACAGGGAGGCAATGAG.

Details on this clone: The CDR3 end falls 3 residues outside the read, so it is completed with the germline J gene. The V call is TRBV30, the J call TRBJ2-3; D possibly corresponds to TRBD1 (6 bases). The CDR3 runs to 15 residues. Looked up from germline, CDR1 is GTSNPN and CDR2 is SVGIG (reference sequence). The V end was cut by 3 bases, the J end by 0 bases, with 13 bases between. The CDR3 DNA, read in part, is TGTGCCTGGAGAAGGGCGGACAGAAGCACAGATACG. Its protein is CAWRRADRSTDT. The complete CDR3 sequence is CAWRRADRSTDTQYF.

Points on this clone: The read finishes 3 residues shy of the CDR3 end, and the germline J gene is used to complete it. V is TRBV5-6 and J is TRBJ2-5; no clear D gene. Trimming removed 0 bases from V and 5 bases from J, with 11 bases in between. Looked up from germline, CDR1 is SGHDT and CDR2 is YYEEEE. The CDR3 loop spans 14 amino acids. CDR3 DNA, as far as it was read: TGTGCCAGCAGCTTGGGATTGGGCGCGGAGACC. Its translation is CASSLGLGAET. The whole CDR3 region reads CASSLGLGAETQYF. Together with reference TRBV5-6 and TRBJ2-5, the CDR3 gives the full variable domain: DAGVTQSPTHLIKTRGQQVTLRCSPKSGHDTVSWYQQALGQGPQFIFQYYEEEERQRGNFPDRFSGHQFPNYSSELNVNALLLGDSALYLCASSLGLGAETQYFGPGTRLLVL.

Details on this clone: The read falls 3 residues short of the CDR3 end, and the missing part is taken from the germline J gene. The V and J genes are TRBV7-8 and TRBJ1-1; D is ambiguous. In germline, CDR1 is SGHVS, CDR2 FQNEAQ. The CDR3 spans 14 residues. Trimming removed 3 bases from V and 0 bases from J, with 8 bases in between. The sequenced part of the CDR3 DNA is TGTGCCAGCAGCTTTTATGGGCTGAACACTGAA. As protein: CASSFYGLNTE. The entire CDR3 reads CASSFYGLNTEAFF.

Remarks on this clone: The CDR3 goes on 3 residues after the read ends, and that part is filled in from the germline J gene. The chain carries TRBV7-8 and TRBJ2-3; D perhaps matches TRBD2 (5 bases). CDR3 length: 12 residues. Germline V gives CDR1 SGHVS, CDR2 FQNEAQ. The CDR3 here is CASSLSGSTQYF. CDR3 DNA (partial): TGTGCCAGCAGCTTATCGGGGTCAACG. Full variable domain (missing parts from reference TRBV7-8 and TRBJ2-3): GAGVSQSPRYKVAKRGQDVALRCDPISGHVSLFWYQQALGQGPEFLTYFQNEAQLDKSGLPSDRFFAERPEGSVSTLKIQRTQQEDSAVYLCASSLSGSTQYFGPGTRLTVL.